These 12 T cell receptor beta chains originate from one sample sequenced in a study of Tregs in tolerant kidney transplant recipients. Libraries were prepared by immunoSEQ multiplex PCR; TCRdb keeps only in-frame clonotypes and omits some of them. The sample carries about 55,000 clones, 91% recorded once. Mixed chimerism was transient after nonmyeloablative marrow transplants from related graft donors. This specimen was CD8+ T cells from blood (PBMCs), taken 24 months after the transplant. These receptor sequences come from a human patient who received a combined kidney and bone marrow transplant. The T cells may come from the graft donor.

V usage is TRBV5-6 and J usage is TRBJ2-7; 8 positions agree with TRBD1. The CDR3 is 16 amino acids. Germline V gene sequence: CDR1 SGHDT, CDR2 YYEEEE. With 7 bases clipped from V and 0 bases from J, the junction kept 12 bases outside the gene matches. This chain's CDR3 is CASHGTGLSYSYEQYF. DNA for the CDR3: TGTGCCAGCCACGGGACAGGTCTTTCCTACTCCTACGAGCAGTACTTC.

By frequency in the sample, this clone is medium-sized. The genes are TRBV5-6 and TRBJ1-1, with a tentative D call TRBD1 (6 bases). This CDR3 has 14 amino acids. CDR1 and CDR2 (germline): SGHDT, YYEEEE. V was clipped by 1 base and J by 4 bases, with 11 bases between them. The CDR3 DNA reads as TGTGCCAGCAGCTTGTGGGGGCTCGGCACTGAAGCTTTCTTT. It encodes CASSLWGLGTEAFF.

The chain recombines TRBV6-6 with TRBJ2-7, with 9 bases that match TRBD1. The germline CDR1 and CDR2 sequences are MNHNY and SVGAGI (reference sequence). V dropped 0 bases and J dropped 0; count of bases not matched to a gene: 3. CDR3 length: 16 residues. The CDR3 region has the DNA TGTGCCAGCAGTTACTCGACAGGGGGGCCCTCCTACGAGCAGTACTTC. Its translation is CASSYSTGGPSYEQYF.

The J gene is TRBJ1-2, the V gene TRBV5-1, with TRBD1 matching 10 bases. The CDR3 contains 14 residues. Germline assignment: CDR1 SGHRS and CDR2 YFSETQ. Trimming removed 3 bases from V and 6 bases from J; junction bases left unmatched: 5. CDR3 sequence reads: CASSSWTGGNGYTF. CDR3 bases: TGCGCCAGCAGCTCCTGGACAGGGGGGAATGGCTACACCTTC.

The genes are TRBV28 and TRBJ2-2; TRBD2 matches 8 bases. Trimming cost V 1 base and J 2 bases; bases outside gene matches: 3. Germline V gene lookup returns CDR1 MDHEN and CDR2 SYDVKM. This CDR3 comprises 16 residues. The CDR3, as DNA: TGTGCCAGCAGTTTATCGGGGGGGGCTAACACCGGGGAGCTGTTTTTT. This codes for CASSLSGGANTGELFF.

This chain uses TRBV6-5 with TRBJ2-1, with D perhaps TRBD1 (5 bases). Germline CDR1 and CDR2: MNHEY and SVGAGI. The CDR3 contains 15 residues. The V end was cut by 6 bases, the J end by 3 bases, with 15 bases between. CDR3 residues: CASSPQMGLYNEQFF. The CDR3 DNA reads TGTGCCAGCAGCCCCCAGATGGGGCTCTACAATGAGCAGTTCTTC.

This chain joins TRBV4-2 and TRBJ1-1; D is unclear. Trimming shortened V by 0 bases and J by 3 bases, and 11 bases separated the two germline ends. The germline V gene encodes CDR1 LGHNA and CDR2 YNFKEQ. This CDR3 is built from 15 residues. In nucleotides, the CDR3 is TGTGCCAGCAGCCAAGAGGAGGGAGGGTACACTGAAGCTTTCTTT. Translation gives CASSQEEGGYTEAFF.

This clone was seen a single time. This rearrangement joins TRBV5-1 to TRBJ2-3; TRBD2 might be the D (6 bases). CDR3 length: 15 residues. V was shortened by 4 bases and J by 2 bases, with 14 bases between the two germline ends. Germline CDR1 is SGHRS and CDR2 is YFSETQ. CDR3 region: CASSEGLTLTDTQYF. CDR3 sequence (DNA): TGCGCCAGCAGCGAGGGACTGACACTCACAGATACGCAGTATTTT.

The rearrangement joins TRBV6-5 to TRBJ2-1, with a possible D match to TRBD2 (5 bases). Trimming left V 2 bases short and J 7 bases short, with 15 bases between. The germline V gene has CDR1 MNHEY and CDR2 SVGAGI. The CDR3 is 15 amino acids. The CDR3 bases are TGTGCCAGCAGTTACCGGGAACCCCACAAAAATGAGCAGTTCTTC. Amino acids: CASSYREPHKNEQFF.

V is TRBV9 and J is TRBJ2-2, with 7 bases lining up with TRBD2. The J segment lost 1 base and the V segment lost 3 bases, leaving 9 bases of the junction unmatched. There are 17 residues in the CDR3. Per germline, CDR1 SGDLS and CDR2 YYNGEE. As DNA, the CDR3 is TGTGCCAGCAGCGGGCCCCTGAGCGGGGAGAACACCGGGGAGCTGTTTTTT. Its protein is CASSGPLSGENTGELFF.

The chain links TRBV27 to TRBJ1-2; 8 bases align to TRBD1. Germline V lookup: CDR1 MNHEY, CDR2 SMNVEV (reference sequence). The CDR3 loop spans 14 amino acids. J lost 4 bases, V lost 3 bases, and 4 bases had no gene match. The CDR3 sequence: CASSFGTGGYGYTF. The CDR3 DNA reads TGTGCCAGCAGTTTCGGAACAGGGGGCTATGGCTACACCTTC.

The chain links TRBV19 to TRBJ1-1; 8 positions agree with TRBD1. This CDR3 has 21 amino acids. V dropped 5 bases and J dropped 2; count of bases not matched to a gene: 25. Germline loops: CDR1 LNHDA, CDR2 SQIVND (reference sequence). The CDR3 protein is CASSFYPFKTGAIAGNTEAFF. Written as DNA, the CDR3 is TGTGCCAGTAGTTTCTACCCCTTCAAGACAGGGGCTATTGCGGGCAACACTGAAGCTTTCTTT.